The T cell receptor beta chain under discussion was sequenced for a study of shared clonotypes between healthy human individuals. Looking at the study overall: Each donor had three CD4 naive, three CD4 memory, two CD8 naive and one CD8 memory plate. The study's findings and limits: A few donors showed sharing of approximately 5% of naive CD4 clonotypes. Memory subsets generally showed lower estimated richness than naive subsets. Sampling covered nothing but blood. Tissue TCR repertoires likely differ from those found in blood.

TCRdb's table, derived via immunoSEQ multiplex PCR, lists solely in-frame clones and lacks some. This sample has approximately 2,000,000 clones, with 85% to 95% found just once. Concerning this clone itself: Its matching antigen is unknown. Different DNA sequences within this sample yield the same CDR3.

Trimming pared 0 bases from V and 5 bases from J, leaving 11 bases between. The germline V gene has CDR1 SGDLS and CDR2 YYNGEE. This CDR3 comprises 14 residues. Input material: naive CD4+ T cells from PBMCs. The sample's subset: CD45RA+ positively selected. The chain carries TRBV9 and TRBJ1-1; TRBD1 is a possible D gene (6 bases). The TCR comes from a man aged 18 to 29 in good health. Some clones in this sample may be carry-over from other donors' samples. The chain's CDR3 is CASSVEGVGTEAFF. The CDR3 DNA reads TGTGCCAGCAGCGTAGAGGGGGTCGGTACTGAAGCTTTCTTT.